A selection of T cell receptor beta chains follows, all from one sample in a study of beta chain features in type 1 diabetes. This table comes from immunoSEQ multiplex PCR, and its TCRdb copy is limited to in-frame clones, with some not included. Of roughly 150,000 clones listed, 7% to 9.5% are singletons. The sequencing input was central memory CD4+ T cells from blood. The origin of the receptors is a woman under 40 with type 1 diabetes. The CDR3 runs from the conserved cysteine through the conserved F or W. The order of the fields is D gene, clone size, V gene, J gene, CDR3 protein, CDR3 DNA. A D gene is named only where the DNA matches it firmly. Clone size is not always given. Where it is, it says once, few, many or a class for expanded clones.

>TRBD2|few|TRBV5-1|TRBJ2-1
CASSLGPAGVNNEQFF
TGCGCCAGCAGCTTGGGTCCCGCGGGAGTTAACAATGAGCAGTTCTTC
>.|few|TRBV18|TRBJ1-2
CASSPNQRGGYTF
TGTGCCAGCTCACCAAACCAGCGTGGCGGCTACACCTTC
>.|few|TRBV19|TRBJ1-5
CASTRQGGVNQPQHF
TGTGCCAGTACCAGACAAGGGGGGGTGAATCAGCCCCAGCATTTT
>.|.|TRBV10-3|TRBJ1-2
CAIRGEDYGYTF
TGTGCCATCAGAGGAGAGGACTATGGCTACACCTTC
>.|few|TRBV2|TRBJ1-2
CASNRRGRGYTF
TGTGCCAGCAATCGCAGGGGCAGAGGCTACACCTTC
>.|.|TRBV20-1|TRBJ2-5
CSARQETQYF
TGCAGTGCTCGCCAAGAGACCCAGTACTTC
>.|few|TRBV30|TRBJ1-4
CAWGRTVEKLFF
TGTGCCTGGGGCCGGACAGTTGAAAAACTGTTTTTT
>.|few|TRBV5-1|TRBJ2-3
CASGGDGSTDTQYF
TGCGCCAGCGGCGGGGACGGTAGCACAGATACGCAGTATTTT
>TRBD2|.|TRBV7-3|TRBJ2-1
CASSATSVGEQFF
TGTGCCAGCAGCGCGACTAGCGTAGGTGAGCAGTTCTTC
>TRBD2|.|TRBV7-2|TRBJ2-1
CASSFTSGGPHEQFF
TGTGCCAGCAGCTTTACTAGCGGAGGACCCCATGAGCAGTTCTTC
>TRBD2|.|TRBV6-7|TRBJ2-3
CAGKSGETPDTQYF
TGTGCCGGCAAAAGCGGGGAGACTCCGGATACGCAGTATTTT